The clone carrying this TCR beta chain was observed a few times. Antigen unknown. The data belong to a study of a mutant IDH1 vaccine in newly diagnosed glioma. Study information: Radiotherapy alone preceded vaccination by 4-6 weeks; alternatively, vaccination started with temozolomide cycles.

As to time point: week 35, safety follow-up. A 20-mer mutant IDH1 peptide at 300 ug was injected subcutaneously with topical imiquimod. Clones were sequenced by immunoSEQ multiplex PCR, and TCRdb holds only the in-frame ones, with some missing. The data show more than 55,000 clones, 84% seen once. Germline V CDR1 and CDR2: GTSNPN, SVGIG (reference sequence). The V segment lost 3 bases and the J segment 11 bases; nucleotides outside the gene matches: 5. The CDR3 is 12 amino acids. The V call is TRBV30, the J call TRBJ1-4; TRBD1 aligns across 8 bases. The specimen was PBMCs, collected from a glioma patient whose treatment included an IDH1 peptide vaccine. The sequence was collected from a man aged 30-40 years with glioma. The DNA of the CDR3 is TGTGCCTGGAGCACCCAGGGGGCTAAACTGTTTTTT. Translating gives CAWSTQGAKLFF.